One TCR beta chain is described in this entry. The record originates from a study of T cells after posttransplantation cyclophosphamide. Measured with immunoSEQ multiplex PCR; TCRdb has only the in-frame clones, and not every one. Altogether tens of thousands of clones are present, approximately 73% being singletons, with the ten largest covering about 0.7%. The TCR comes from a woman aged 60-75 years in good health, CMV-negative, and a related stem cell transplant donor. The source material was memory CD4+ T cells sorted from PBMCs.

CDR3 nucleotide sequence: TGTGCCAGCAGTGAAACGGGTAGCACTTTCAATGAGCAGTTCTTC. Translating it yields CASSETGSTFNEQFF. This sequence joins TRBV6-1 and TRBJ2-1; unclear D gene. Germline V gene data show CDR1 as MNHNS and CDR2 as SASEGT. The CDR3 spans 15 residues. Deletions cut 2 bases from V and 6 bases from J, with 14 bases between.